This TCR beta chain is drawn from a study of T cells in Graves' hyperthyroidism and ophthalmopathy. Findings and limits, study-wide: Most thyroid-expanded clonotypes above 0.001 were also found in blood.

The TCR beta CDR3 regions underwent amplification using RNA transcripts as the source. The HTBI primer set served for first-round RT-PCR of the TCR CDR3. From the multiplex PCR reads, TCRdb called clonotypes with MiXCR, one entry per CDR3 protein. The sample includes over 400,000 distinct CDR3 sequences, less than 25% of them seen just once. In the case of this clonotype: Its antigen is not identified.

This CDR3 has 12 amino acids. V was pared by 5 bases and J by 5 bases, with 6 bases between. Germline V gene lookup returns CDR1 SNHLY and CDR2 FYNNEI. This clonotype was sampled from a woman between 65 and 79 years old with Graves' ophthalmopathy. The chain couples TRBV2 to TRBJ2-2; D uncertain. Material: blood. CDR3 sequence reads: CASSMLTGELFF. In DNA, the CDR3 is TGTGCCAGCAGTATGCTAACCGGGGAGCTGTTTTTT.